These T cell receptor beta chains were read from a single sample in a study of blood T cell repertoires in COVID-19. Libraries were prepared by immunoSEQ multiplex PCR; TCRdb keeps only in-frame clonotypes and omits some of them. The data show over 200,000 clones, around four fifths seen once. The material sequenced was peripheral blood. Receptors were obtained from a woman aged 50 to 60 with acute or convalescent COVID-19. The conserved cysteine and the conserved F or W are not part of the CDR3 here.

V,J,CDR3
TRBV4-2,TRBJ1-4,ASSQVGQGNHEKLF
TRBV20-1,TRBJ2-3,SASRGPGSRYTDTQY
TRBV14,TRBJ1-2,ASSQLGQGGYGYT
TRBV7-2,TRBJ2-1,ASSPLAGASDEQF
TRBV5-1,TRBJ2-1,ASSLSSGSRASYNEQF
TRBV6-1,TRBJ2-7,ASSETSGRSPEQY
TRBV7-3,TRBJ1-3,ASSLSPGIGNTIY
TRBV6-5,TRBJ2-7,ASSSRDTGFLREQY
TRBV9,TRBJ1-4,ASSLEPGGNEKLF
TRBV20-1,TRBJ2-1,SASGPLLYNEQF
TRBV5-1,TRBJ2-1,ASRRRTGIDIRYEQF
TRBV19,TRBJ2-1,ASSSGGEQF
TRBV19,TRBJ1-5,ASSIAGQGGTLGNQPQH
TRBV2,TRBJ2-1,ASSEARGDRNYNEQF
TRBV3-1/TRBV3-2,TRBJ2-3,ASSQEFRLEVPPDTQY
TRBV7-2,TRBJ1-1,ASSSSDRNKAF
TRBV7-7,TRBJ2-5,ASSFTSGEETQY
TRBV18,TRBJ1-4,ASSQDTYEKLF
TRBV20-1,TRBJ1-1,SASKGQTEAF
TRBV4-2,TRBJ1-1,ASSQSRDSDPLTTEAF
TRBV19,TRBJ1-1,ASMDNTNTEAF
TRBV6-4,TRBJ2-2,ASSAGTGGANTGELF
TRBV19,TRBJ2-1,ASSIDPGTSNEQF
TRBV6-5,TRBJ2-1,ASTSGLAAYNEQF
TRBV2,TRBJ2-2,ASSESRGRTGELF
TRBV21-1,TRBJ2-7,ASNTRGEQY
TRBV4-2,TRBJ2-5,ASSQPRDSKETQY
TRBV29-1,TRBJ1-2,SVDLDREGGYT
TRBV6-4,TRBJ1-2,ASRPGQGMGYGYT
TRBV27,TRBJ2-7,ASSLRDKAYEQY
TRBV2,TRBJ2-1,ASTNRGTEGNEQF
TRBV5-1,TRBJ2-7,ASSLEGGTSGGYEQY
TRBV25-1,TRBJ1-2,ASSESPTGFYGYT
TRBV19,TRBJ2-1,ASMGASGPHPALKAQF
TRBV5-1,TRBJ1-6,ASSLIGDNSPLH
TRBV10-2,TRBJ1-5,ASTDGGQGNQPQH
TRBV5-1,TRBJ1-2,ASSLVPDRSYGYT
TRBV19,TRBJ2-7,ASSAPWAEGNHYEQY
TRBV6-4,TRBJ1-6,ASSDLDSNSPLH
TRBV29-1,TRBJ2-7,SVVDGIRPEQY
TRBV6-1,TRBJ2-5,ASSEVLTGQETQY
TRBV6-5,TRBJ2-3,ASTPKRESDTQY
TRBV4-2,TRBJ2-7,ASSQTSGRTYEQY
TRBV14,TRBJ1-4,ATALGGTNEKLF
TRBV11-2,TRBJ2-2,ASSLAQGAGELF
TRBV24-1,TRBJ2-2,ATSDTTAGSNTGELF
TRBV7-8,TRBJ2-1,ASSLEPGGNEQF
TRBV4-1,TRBJ2-5,ASSQDGAALVTQY
TRBV6-4,TRBJ1-5,ASSDPPGQDNQPQH
TRBV3-1/TRBV3-2,TRBJ2-1,ASSHTRNEQF
TRBV5-1,TRBJ2-3,ASKGESVGNTQY
TRBV29-1,TRBJ1-4,SVDDSSLAGNEKLF
TRBV5-6,TRBJ2-2,ASTGTGRTGELF
TRBV9,TRBJ2-3,ASSALGTSGDTQY